The clone carrying this T cell receptor beta chain occurred a few times. The sample belongs to a study of T cell repertoires in cytomegalovirus infection. Study at large: Evidence of both CMV infection and a matching HLA type came from public TCR beta signatures.

TCRdb recomputed calls from the reads with MiXCR, one row per CDR3 protein. The sample has approximately 500,000 distinct CDR3 sequences; roughly 29% are singletons. Germline CDR1 is LNHDA and CDR2 is SQIVND (reference sequence). Germline trimming cut 8 bases from V and 8 bases from J; bases unmatched to any gene: 9. The length of the CDR3 is 13 residues. This clonotype was sampled from a human donor in good health (CMV status not recorded). Some clones in this sample may be carry-over from other donors' samples. J is TRBJ2-1 and V is TRBV19; 7 nucleotides align to TRBD2. Specimen: PBMCs. The CDR3 is CASGGVGADEQFF. The CDR3 DNA is TGTGCCAGTGGGGGGGTAGGGGCGGATGAGCAGTTCTTC.